This T cell receptor beta chain was sequenced in a study of T cell repertoires in cytomegalovirus infection. On this clonotype itself: Its antigen is currently unknown.

V was cut by 1 base and J by 8 bases, with 14 bases left in between. The CDR3 is 14 residues long. Germline V lookup: CDR1 LNHDA, CDR2 SQIVND (reference sequence). TCRdb ran MiXCR on the reads and lists one entry per CDR3 protein. The table lists about 770,000 distinct CDR3 sequences, roughly 28% of them singletons. The sequence was collected from a human donor in good health (CMV status not recorded). Some clones in this sample may be carry-over from other donors' samples. The starting material was cultured CD8+ T cells from PBMCs, obtained from culture after CMV antigen stimulation. The rearrangement uses TRBV19 and TRBJ1-2; D remains unclear. The CDR3: CASSIGNIPDGYTF. CDR3 bases: TGTGCCAGTAGTATAGGCAACATCCCAGACGGCTACACCTTC.